These T cell receptor beta chains were read from a single sample in a study of T cell responses to AZD1222 COVID-19 vaccine. Sequencing used immunoSEQ multiplex PCR; TCRdb keeps in-frame clones, though not all of them. Here the sample spans some 90,000 clones, approximately 90% being singletons. The specimen was peripheral blood, collected on day 0 of MenACWY control vaccination. Receptors were obtained from an adult in good health. The CDR3 runs from the conserved cysteine through the conserved F or W. Fields, in order: CDR3 DNA, CDR3 protein, D gene, V gene, J gene. D genes are given only for firm matches.

CDR3nt: TGTGCCACCAGCAGAGACAGGATCTACGAGCAGTACTTC
CDR3aa: CATSRDRIYEQYF
d_gene: NA
v_gene: TRBV15
j_gene: TRBJ2-7

CDR3nt: TGTGCCAGCAGTTCGGGACAGGGCTACAATGAGCAGTTCTTC
CDR3aa: CASSSGQGYNEQFF
d_gene: TRBD1
v_gene: TRBV28
j_gene: TRBJ2-1

CDR3nt: TGTGCCAGCAGTGGACAGAACTACGAGCAGTACTTC
CDR3aa: CASSGQNYEQYF
d_gene: NA
v_gene: TRBV2
j_gene: TRBJ2-7

CDR3nt: TGCGCCAGCAGCCAAGACAGGTCTTACTCTGGAAACACCATATATTTT
CDR3aa: CASSQDRSYSGNTIYF
d_gene: NA
v_gene: TRBV4-3
j_gene: TRBJ1-3

CDR3nt: TGTGCCAGCAGCTTAGGAAGATCCAATTCACCCCTCCACTTT
CDR3aa: CASSLGRSNSPLHF
d_gene: NA
v_gene: TRBV7-2
j_gene: TRBJ1-6

CDR3nt: TGTGCCAGCTCACCACGGGATGAAAAACTGTTTTTT
CDR3aa: CASSPRDEKLFF
d_gene: NA
v_gene: TRBV18
j_gene: TRBJ1-4

CDR3nt: TGTGCCAGCTGCAGTAATAATTCACCCCTCCACTTT
CDR3aa: CASCSNNSPLHF
d_gene: NA
v_gene: TRBV2
j_gene: TRBJ1-6

CDR3nt: TGTGCCAGCAGTGAGCGAGGGGGACGGTTAAATGAAAAACTGTTTTTT
CDR3aa: CASSERGGRLNEKLFF
d_gene: NA
v_gene: TRBV6-1
j_gene: TRBJ1-4

CDR3nt: TGTGCCAGCAGCGATAATTATAGCAATCAGCCCCAGCATTTT
CDR3aa: CASSDNYSNQPQHF
d_gene: NA
v_gene: TRBV28
j_gene: TRBJ1-5

CDR3nt: TGCGCCAGCAGCTTGGGAGCGGGCGGGGCAATAAATGAGCAGTTCTTC
CDR3aa: CASSLGAGGAINEQFF
d_gene: NA
v_gene: TRBV5-1
j_gene: TRBJ2-1

CDR3nt: TGTGCCAGCAGCGGGACTAGCGGGAGGGCCGGGGAGCAGTTCTTC
CDR3aa: CASSGTSGRAGEQFF
d_gene: TRBD2
v_gene: TRBV28
j_gene: TRBJ2-1

CDR3nt: TGTGCCAGCAGCCAAGTTGGGTACCAAGAGACCCAGTACTTC
CDR3aa: CASSQVGYQETQYF
d_gene: NA
v_gene: TRBV3-1/TRBV3-2
j_gene: TRBJ2-5

CDR3nt: TGTGCCAGCAGCTCCCTAGCGGCTAGCACAGATACGCAGTATTTT
CDR3aa: CASSSLAASTDTQYF
d_gene: TRBD2
v_gene: TRBV7-3
j_gene: TRBJ2-3

CDR3nt: TGTGCCACCAGCAGAGATCTTTCCCCCGGGAGTGACACCATATATTTT
CDR3aa: CATSRDLSPGSDTIYF
d_gene: NA
v_gene: TRBV15
j_gene: TRBJ1-3

CDR3nt: TGTGCCAGCAGCTTGGATGGGACAGGGAAGGCCACAGATACGCAGTATTTT
CDR3aa: CASSLDGTGKATDTQYF
d_gene: TRBD1
v_gene: TRBV5-6
j_gene: TRBJ2-3